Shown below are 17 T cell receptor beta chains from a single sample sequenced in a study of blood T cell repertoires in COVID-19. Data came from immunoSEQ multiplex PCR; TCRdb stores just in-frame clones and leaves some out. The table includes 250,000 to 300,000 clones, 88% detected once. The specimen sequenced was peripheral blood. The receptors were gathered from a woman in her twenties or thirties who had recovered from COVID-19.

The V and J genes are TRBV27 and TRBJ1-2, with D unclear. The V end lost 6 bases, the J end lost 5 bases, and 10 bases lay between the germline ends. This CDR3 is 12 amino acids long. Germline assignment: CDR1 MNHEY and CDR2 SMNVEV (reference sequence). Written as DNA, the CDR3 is TGTGCCAGCAGGGGTGGAGCTTATGGCTACACCTTC. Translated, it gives CASRGGAYGYTF.

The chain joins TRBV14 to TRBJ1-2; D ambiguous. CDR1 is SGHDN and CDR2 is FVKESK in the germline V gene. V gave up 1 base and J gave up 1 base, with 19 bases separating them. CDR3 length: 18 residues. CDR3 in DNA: TGTGCCAGCAGCCAAGTTGGCGGCAGCTTCACCTTTAACTATGGCTACACCTTC. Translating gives CASSQVGGSFTFNYGYTF.

The CDR3 reads CASSQGRLRGGGSEQYF. The CDR3 DNA sequence: TGTGCCAGCAGCCAAGGACGTTTGAGGGGAGGAGGATCCGAGCAGTACTTC. The chain recombines TRBV4-2 with TRBJ2-7, with D perhaps matching TRBD2 (6 bases). The germline V gene encodes CDR1 LGHNA and CDR2 YNFKEQ. This CDR3 is built from 17 residues. Trimming cost V 1 base and J 6 bases, with 22 bases left between them.

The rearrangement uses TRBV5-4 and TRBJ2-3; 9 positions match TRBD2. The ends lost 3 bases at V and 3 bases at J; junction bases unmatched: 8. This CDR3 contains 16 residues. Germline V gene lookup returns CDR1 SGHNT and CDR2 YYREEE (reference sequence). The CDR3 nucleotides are TGTGCCAGCAGCTCCAAAGCGGGGGGCGGGACAGATACGCAGTATTTT. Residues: CASSSKAGGGTDTQYF.

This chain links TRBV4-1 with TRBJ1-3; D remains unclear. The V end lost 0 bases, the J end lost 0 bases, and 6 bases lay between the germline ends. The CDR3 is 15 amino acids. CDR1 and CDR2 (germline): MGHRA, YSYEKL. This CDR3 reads CASSQDAVSGNTIYF. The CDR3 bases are TGCGCCAGCAGCCAAGACGCAGTCTCTGGAAACACCATATATTTT.

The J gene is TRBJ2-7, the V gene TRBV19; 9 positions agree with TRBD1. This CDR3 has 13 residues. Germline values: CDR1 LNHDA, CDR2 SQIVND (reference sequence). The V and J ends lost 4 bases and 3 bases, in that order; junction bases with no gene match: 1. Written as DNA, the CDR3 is TGTGCCAGTAGTAGGGGACAGGGCTACGAGCAGTACTTC. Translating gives CASSRGQGYEQYF.

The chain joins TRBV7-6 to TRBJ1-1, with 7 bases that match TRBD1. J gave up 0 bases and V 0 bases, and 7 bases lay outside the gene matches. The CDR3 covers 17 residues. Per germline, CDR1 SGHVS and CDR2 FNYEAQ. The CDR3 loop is CASSLAGAGQMNTEAFF. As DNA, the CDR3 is TGTGCCAGCAGCTTAGCGGGGGCGGGACAGATGAACACTGAAGCTTTCTTT.

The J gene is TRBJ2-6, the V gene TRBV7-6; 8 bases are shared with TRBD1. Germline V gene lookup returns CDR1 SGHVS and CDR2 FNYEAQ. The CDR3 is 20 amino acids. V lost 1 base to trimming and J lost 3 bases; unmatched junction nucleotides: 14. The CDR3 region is CASSLEVGRGRVSGANVLTF. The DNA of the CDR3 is TGTGCCAGCAGCTTAGAGGTGGGCAGGGGGCGCGTTAGTGGGGCCAACGTCCTGACTTTC.

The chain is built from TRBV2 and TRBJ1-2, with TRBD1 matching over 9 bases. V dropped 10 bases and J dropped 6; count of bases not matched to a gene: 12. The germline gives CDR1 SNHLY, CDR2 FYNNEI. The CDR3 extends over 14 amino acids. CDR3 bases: TGTGCCATCTCGTGGGGGGACAGGGATAATGGCTACACCTTC. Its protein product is CAISWGDRDNGYTF.

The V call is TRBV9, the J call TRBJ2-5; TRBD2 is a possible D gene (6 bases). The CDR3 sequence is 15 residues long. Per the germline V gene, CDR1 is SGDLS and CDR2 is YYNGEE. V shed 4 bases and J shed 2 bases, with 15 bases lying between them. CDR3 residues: CASSLDPGVQETQYF. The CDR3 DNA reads TGTGCCAGCAGCTTGGACCCGGGGGTACAAGAGACCCAGTACTTC.

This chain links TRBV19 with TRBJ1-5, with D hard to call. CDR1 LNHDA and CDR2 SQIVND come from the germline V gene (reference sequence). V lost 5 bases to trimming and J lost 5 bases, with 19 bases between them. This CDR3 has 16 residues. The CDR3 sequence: CASSDIISRLDQPQHF. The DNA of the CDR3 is TGTGCCAGTAGTGATATAATATCTAGGTTGGATCAGCCCCAGCATTTT.

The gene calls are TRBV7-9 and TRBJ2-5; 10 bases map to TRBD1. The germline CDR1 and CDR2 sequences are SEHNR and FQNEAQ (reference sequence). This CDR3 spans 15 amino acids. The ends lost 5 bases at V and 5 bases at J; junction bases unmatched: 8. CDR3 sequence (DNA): TGTGCCAGCAGCCCCCCGGCGACAGGGGGCGAGACCCAGTACTTC. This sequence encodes CASSPPATGGETQYF.

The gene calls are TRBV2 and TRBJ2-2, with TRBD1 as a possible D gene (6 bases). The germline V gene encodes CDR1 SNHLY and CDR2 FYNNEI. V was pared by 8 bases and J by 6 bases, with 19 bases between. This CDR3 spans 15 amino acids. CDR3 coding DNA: TGTGCCAGCGGAAAGCCCACAGGGTTTCCCGGGGAGCTGTTTTTT. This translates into CASGKPTGFPGELFF.

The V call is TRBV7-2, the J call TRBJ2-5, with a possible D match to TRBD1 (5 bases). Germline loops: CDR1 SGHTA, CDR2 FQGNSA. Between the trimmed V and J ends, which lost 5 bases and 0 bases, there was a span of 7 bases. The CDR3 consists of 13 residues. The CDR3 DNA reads TGTGCCAGCAGCCCCAGGGACCAAGAGACCCAGTACTTC. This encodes CASSPRDQETQYF.

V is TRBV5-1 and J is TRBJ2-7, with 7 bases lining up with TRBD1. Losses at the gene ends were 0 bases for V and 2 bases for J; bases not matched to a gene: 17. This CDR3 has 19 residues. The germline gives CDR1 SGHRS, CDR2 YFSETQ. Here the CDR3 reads CASSLVAFGQGETTYEQYF. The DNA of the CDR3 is TGCGCCAGCAGCTTGGTTGCGTTCGGCCAGGGGGAGACTACCTACGAGCAGTACTTC.

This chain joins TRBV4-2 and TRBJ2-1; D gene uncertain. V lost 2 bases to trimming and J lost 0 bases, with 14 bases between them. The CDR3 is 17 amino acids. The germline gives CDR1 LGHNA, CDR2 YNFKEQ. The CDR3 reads CASSQRPDRSSYNEQFF. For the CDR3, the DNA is TGTGCCAGCAGCCAACGCCCCGACCGGAGCTCCTACAATGAGCAGTTCTTC.

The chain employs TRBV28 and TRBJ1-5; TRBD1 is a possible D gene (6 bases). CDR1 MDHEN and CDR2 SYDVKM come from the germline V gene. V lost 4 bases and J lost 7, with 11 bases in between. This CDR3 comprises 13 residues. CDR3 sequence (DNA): TGTGCCAGCAGTTGGGGGACAAGACAGCCCCAGCATTTT. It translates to CASSWGTRQPQHF. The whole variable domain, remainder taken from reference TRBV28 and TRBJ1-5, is DVKVTQSSRYLVKRTGEKVFLECVQDMDHENMFWYRQDPGLGLRLIYFSYDVKMKEKGDIPEGYSVSREKKERFSLILESASTNQTSMYLCASSWGTRQPQHFGDGTRLSIL.